This TCR beta chain was identified during a study of cytomegalovirus exposure and HLA in healthy donors. Study findings and constraints: As a later analysis showed, several of the most significant clusters appeared to be linked to common viral pathogens. Data from an earlier analysis indicated that most TCR beta V segments were productive either about 90% or about 30% of the time.

PCR amplification relied on 60 Vbeta primers (plus 13 Jbeta primers). Method: immunoSEQ multiplex PCR; TCRdb's copy keeps in-frame clones and lacks some. The listing records about 160,000 clones. Germline CDR1 is SNHLY and CDR2 is FYNNEI. The length of the CDR3 is 17 residues. The trim removed 1 base at V and 0 bases at J, leaving 2 bases unmatched. Comments on this clone: Its antigen is unidentified.

Sample: PBMCs. The sequence came from a woman in her sixties or seventies in good health and CMV-seronegative. The chain couples TRBV2 to TRBJ1-3; 11 nucleotides align to TRBD1. In DNA, the CDR3 is TGTGCCAGCAGTGAAGGGGGACAGGGGGTCTCTGGAAACACCATATATTTT. Translating it yields CASSEGGQGVSGNTIYF.